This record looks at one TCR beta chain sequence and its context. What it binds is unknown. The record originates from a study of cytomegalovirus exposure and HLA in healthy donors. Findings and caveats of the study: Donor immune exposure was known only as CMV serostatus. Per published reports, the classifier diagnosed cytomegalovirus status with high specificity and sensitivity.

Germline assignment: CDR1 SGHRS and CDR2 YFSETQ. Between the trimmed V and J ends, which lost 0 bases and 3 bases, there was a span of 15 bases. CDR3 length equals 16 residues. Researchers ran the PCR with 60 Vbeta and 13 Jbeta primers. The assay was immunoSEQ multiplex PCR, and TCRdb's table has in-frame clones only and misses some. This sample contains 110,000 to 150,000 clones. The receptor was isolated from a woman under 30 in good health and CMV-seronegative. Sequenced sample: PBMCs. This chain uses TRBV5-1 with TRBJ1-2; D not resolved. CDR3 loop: CASSLDGRQEDYGYTF. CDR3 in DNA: TGCGCCAGCAGCTTGGACGGTCGGCAGGAGGACTATGGCTACACCTTC.